The 6 T cell receptor beta chains reported below all come from one sample, sequenced in a study of T-cell reconstitution after alpha-beta-depleted transplantation in children (dated by TCRdb to the mid-2010s). Library preparation employed PCR. TCRdb names Illumina HiSeq 2500 as the instrument used. TCR libraries were prepared with molecular barcoding, using unique molecular identifiers to normalize TCRbeta repertoire quantification. TCRdb reran the public reads through fastp at Q25 and MiXCR, keeping productive beta chains. Rows are unified per CDR3 protein, each entry keeping the most common DNA and genes. In all, the sample holds 700,000 or so distinct CDR3 sequences, and 13% of those were seen once. The top ten constitute roughly 0.77% of the sample. Per the publication, the treatment or condition label means: allogeneic hematopoietic cell transplantation with graft depleted of TCRalphabeta T cells and CD19 B cells.

The specimen was PBMCs, collected before TCRalphabeta/CD19-depleted stem cell transplant. The origin of the receptors is a girl between 2 and 10 years old with congenital amegakaryocytic thrombocytopenia, due to receive a stem cell transplant.

This clonotype was detected many times. This chain connects TRBV20-1 to TRBJ2-7; maybe TRBD2 (5 bases). Germline V gene data show CDR1 as DFQATT and CDR2 as SNEGSKA (reference sequence). The CDR3 covers 14 residues. Trimming took 2 bases from V and 5 from J, leaving 16 bases between them. The CDR3 bases are TGCAGTGCTAGACCTGGACGGACTTATGACGAGCAGTACTTC. It yields the protein CSARPGRTYDEQYF.

There are a few counts of this clonotype. The rearrangement uses TRBV7-9 and TRBJ1-4; no reliable D call. There are 15 residues in the CDR3. Germline assignment: CDR1 SEHNR and CDR2 FQNEAQ (reference sequence). Trimming stripped 1 base from V and 1 base from J, with 7 bases between. As DNA, the CDR3 is TGTGCCAGCAGCTTAGAGTATCGAACTAATGAAAAACTGTTTTTT. Encoded protein: CASSLEYRTNEKLFF. Full variable domain (rest looked up from reference TRBV7-9 and TRBJ1-4): DTGVSQNPRHKITKRGQNVTFRCDPISEHNRLYWYRQTLGQGPEFLTYFQNEAQLEKSRLLSDRFSAERPKGSFSTLEIQRTEQGDSAMYLCASSLEYRTNEKLFFGSGTQLSVL.

This chain connects TRBV20-1 to TRBJ2-7, with D uncertain. The germline V gene has CDR1 DFQATT and CDR2 SNEGSKA (reference sequence). This CDR3 is 13 amino acids long. Trimming cost V 3 bases and J 0 bases, with 9 bases left between them. In nucleotides, the CDR3 is TGCAGTGCTAGTGTATCTAGCTCCTACGAGCAGTACTTC. Translating gives CSASVSSSYEQYF.

This clonotype was observed a few times. The chain employs TRBV24-1 and TRBJ2-1; the D gene is possibly TRBD2 (5 bases). The CDR3 is made up of 13 amino acids. V lost 3 bases to trimming and J lost 10 bases, with 12 bases between them. The germline gives CDR1 KGHDR, CDR2 SFDVKD. The DNA for the CDR3 is TGTGCCACCAGTGATCCGGGGTCAACCGAGCAGTTCTTC. This translates into CATSDPGSTEQFF.

This clonotype has a count of ten or more. This sequence joins TRBV6-5 and TRBJ1-4; D is unresolved. Trimming shortened V by 2 bases and J by 4 bases, and 11 bases separated the two germline ends. CDR1 and CDR2 (germline): MNHEY, SVGAGI. There are 15 residues in the CDR3. The CDR3 region is CASSYDSGVNEKLFF. The CDR3 coding sequence is TGTGCCAGCAGTTACGATTCTGGGGTTAATGAAAAACTGTTTTTT.

The sample holds a few counts of this clonotype. The chain joins TRBV7-6 to TRBJ2-7; 7 bases fit TRBD2. This CDR3 is 17 amino acids long. Germline trimming cut 1 base from V and 4 bases from J; bases unmatched to any gene: 13. The germline V gene has CDR1 SGHVS and CDR2 FNYEAQ. The CDR3 DNA sequence: TGTGCCAGCAGCTTAGTGGCCCAAGGGGCGGGAGAGTACGAGCAGTACTTC. It specifies CASSLVAQGAGEYEQYF.